A selection of T cell receptor beta chains follows, all from one sample in a study of T-cell reconstitution after alpha-beta-depleted transplantation in children. One entry per CDR3 protein, called by TCRdb with MiXCR from the PCR reads. The table includes a few hundred thousand distinct CDR3 sequences, approximately 30% detected once. Sequences were derived from PBMCs, sampled before TCRalphabeta/CD19-depleted stem cell transplant. Source of these receptors: a boy in the first two years of life with Wiskott-Aldrich syndrome, due to receive a stem cell transplant. Both conserved end residues are part of each CDR3. D genes are given only for firm matches. Clone size appears in some rows only: once, few, many, or a class for an expanded clone.

>TRBJ2-3|TRBD2|few|TRBV11-3
CASSLSGRGDTQYF
TGTGCCAGCAGCTTGAGCGGGAGAGGAGATACGCAGTATTTT
>TRBJ2-1|-|few|TRBV5-1
CASSLLSLGEQFF
TGCGCCAGCAGCCTACTAAGTTTGGGTGAGCAGTTCTTC
>TRBJ2-2|-|few|TRBV27
CASSPYGIAVANTGELFF
TGTGCCAGCAGTCCCTATGGGATAGCGGTCGCGAACACCGGGGAGCTGTTTTTT
>TRBJ2-7|TRBD2|-|TRBV25-1
CASTRGGINEQYF
TGTGCCAGCACCCGGGGAGGGATCAACGAGCAGTACTTC
>TRBJ1-3|-|-|TRBV7-2
CASSLEQNRNTIYF
TGTGCCAGCAGCTTAGAGCAGAATAGAAACACCATATATTTT
>TRBJ2-3|TRBD2|-|TRBV20-1
CSARARTRRTDTQYF
TGCAGTGCTAGAGCCCGGACTAGACGCACAGATACGCAGTATTTT
>TRBJ2-2|-|-|TRBV20-1
CSARYGLKNTGELFF
TGCAGTGCTAGATACGGCTTAAAGAACACCGGGGAGCTGTTTTTT
>TRBJ2-5|TRBD1|-|TRBV5-5
CASSSWTGWETQYF
TGTGCCAGCAGCTCCTGGACAGGATGGGAGACCCAGTACTTC
>TRBJ2-5|-|-|TRBV12-3/TRBV12-4
CASSSSVSYQETQYF
TGTGCCAGCAGTTCTAGCGTATCGTACCAAGAGACCCAGTACTTC
>TRBJ2-7|-|few|TRBV6-2/TRBV6-3
CASSWLAGPYEQYF
TGTGCCAGCAGTTGGTTGGCGGGACCTTACGAGCAGTACTTC
>TRBJ1-1|-|-|TRBV20-1
CSARWGNTEAFF
TGCAGTGCTCGCTGGGGGAACACTGAAGCTTTCTTT
>TRBJ2-1|-|few|TRBV4-2
CASSQDFGSYNEQFF
TGTGCCAGCAGCCAAGATTTCGGTTCCTACAATGAGCAGTTCTTC
>TRBJ2-1|-|few|TRBV25-1
CASRTGSYNEQFF
TGTGCCAGCAGAACGGGGTCCTACAATGAGCAGTTCTTC
>TRBJ2-5|TRBD2|once|TRBV5-6
CASSLLAGAPYF
TGTGCCAGCAGCCTACTAGCGGGCGCTCCGTACTTC
>TRBJ2-7|TRBD2|few|TRBV20-1
CSASRASGTYEQYF
TGCAGTGCTAGTAGGGCTAGCGGAACCTACGAGCAGTACTTC
>TRBJ2-5|TRBD2|-|TRBV4-1
CASSQEQREFSKETQYF
TGCGCCAGCAGCCAAGAACAGCGGGAGTTTTCTAAAGAGACCCAGTACTTC
>TRBJ2-5|-|few|TRBV7-9
CASSPPVAEHQETQYF
TGTGCCAGCAGCCCGCCTGTAGCGGAGCACCAAGAGACCCAGTACTTC
>TRBJ2-1|-|-|TRBV29-1
CSVALRGERTYNEQFF
TGCAGCGTGGCGCTGAGAGGGGAAAGGACCTACAATGAGCAGTTCTTC
>TRBJ2-1|-|-|TRBV5-1
CASSLAHSRSSYNEQFF
TGCGCCAGCTCCTTAGCCCACTCCAGGAGCTCCTACAATGAGCAGTTCTTC
>TRBJ1-4|-|few|TRBV28
CASSLAGGESTNEKLFF
TGTGCCAGCAGTTTAGCCGGGGGAGAATCAACTAATGAAAAACTGTTTTTT
>TRBJ2-5|-|-|TRBV5-1
CASSLFRGEGETQYF
TGCGCCAGCAGCTTGTTCCGGGGAGAGGGGGAGACCCAGTACTTC
>TRBJ2-1|-|-|TRBV24-1
CATSDTKRKSAYNEQFF
TGTGCCACCAGTGATACCAAGAGGAAGAGCGCCTACAATGAGCAGTTCTTC
>TRBJ2-1|-|few|TRBV15
CATSRGPGDQFF
TGTGCCACCAGCAGAGGGCCAGGGGATCAGTTCTTC
>TRBJ2-5|-|-|TRBV5-8
CASSRGVNQETQYF
TGTGCCAGCAGCAGAGGAGTCAACCAAGAGACCCAGTACTTC
>TRBJ2-3|TRBD2|-|TRBV6-4
CASSEWEGDTQYF
TGTGCCAGCAGTGAATGGGAGGGAGATACGCAGTATTTT
>TRBJ2-1|TRBD2|-|TRBV5-1
CASSLGLLREDSGNEQFF
TGCGCCAGCAGCTTGGGGCTTTTGCGGGAGGACTCAGGTAATGAGCAGTTCTTC
>TRBJ2-2|-|few|TRBV5-1
CASSVSDPNTGELFF
TGCGCCAGCAGCGTTAGCGACCCAAACACCGGGGAGCTGTTTTTT
>TRBJ2-5|TRBD2|-|TRBV2
CASGLADQETQYF
TGTGCCAGCGGGCTAGCGGACCAAGAGACCCAGTACTTC
>TRBJ2-1|TRBD2|-|TRBV7-3
CASSLTSGLAYNEQFF
TGTGCCAGCAGCTTAACGTCAGGACTAGCGTACAATGAGCAGTTCTTC
>TRBJ2-7|-|few|TRBV21-1
CASSKGGGHEQYF
TGTGCCAGCAGCAAGGGGGGAGGGCACGAGCAGTACTTC
>TRBJ2-2|TRBD2|few|TRBV5-1
CASGAGLAPSKRTGELFF
TGCGCCAGCGGCGCGGGACTAGCGCCCTCCAAGAGGACCGGGGAGCTGTTTTTT
>TRBJ2-2|TRBD1|-|TRBV6-2/TRBV6-3
CASRTGFGELFF
TGTGCCAGCAGGACAGGGTTCGGGGAGCTGTTTTTT
>TRBJ2-1|-|-|TRBV5-1
CASSESQSSYNEQFF
TGCGCCAGCAGCGAGAGTCAAAGCTCCTACAATGAGCAGTTCTTC
>TRBJ2-7|TRBD2|once|TRBV5-1
CASRSGDLAYEQYF
TGCGCCAGCAGAAGCGGGGACTTAGCCTACGAGCAGTACTTC
>TRBJ2-2|TRBD2|-|TRBV9
CASSVSSLLAGPNTGELFF
TGTGCCAGCAGCGTATCCTCACTTCTAGCGGGACCGAACACCGGGGAGCTGTTTTTT
>TRBJ1-2|-|few|TRBV15
CATSRVGVGYGYTF
TGTGCCACCAGCAGAGTTGGGGTTGGCTATGGCTACACCTTC
>TRBJ2-3|TRBD2|once|TRBV4-2
CASSQDWSKAGADTQYF
TGTGCCAGCAGCCAAGACTGGAGTAAAGCGGGAGCAGATACGCAGTATTTT
>TRBJ1-2|TRBD1|-|TRBV13
CASSQDRAYGYTF
TGTGCCAGCAGCCAAGACAGGGCCTATGGCTACACCTTC
>TRBJ2-1|-|-|TRBV4-1
CASSQDWPGYGEQFF
TGCGCCAGCAGCCAAGATTGGCCCGGATACGGTGAGCAGTTCTTC
>TRBJ2-1|TRBD2|-|TRBV5-6
CASSLPGKSGRSYNEQFF
TGTGCCAGCAGCTTGCCGGGCAAAAGCGGGAGGTCCTACAATGAGCAGTTCTTC
>TRBJ2-7|-|few|TRBV5-1
CASSLGRTEAYEQYF
TGCGCCAGCAGCTTGGGCCGGACAGAGGCCTACGAGCAGTACTTC
>TRBJ2-5|TRBD1|few|TRBV7-9
CASSSYRDRGETQYF
TGTGCCAGCAGCTCTTACCGGGACAGAGGGGAGACCCAGTACTTC
>TRBJ2-1|-|-|TRBV29-1
CSAGGVFNEQFF
TGCAGCGCCGGAGGTGTGTTCAATGAGCAGTTCTTC
>TRBJ1-4|TRBD1|-|TRBV11-2
CASSLEGLGQFNEKLFF
TGTGCCAGCAGCTTAGAAGGGCTGGGACAGTTTAATGAAAAACTGTTTTTT
>TRBJ2-3|-|-|TRBV5-5
CASRRGLASTDTQYF
TGTGCCAGCAGAAGAGGACTTGCTAGCACAGATACGCAGTATTTT
>TRBJ2-1|TRBD2|once|TRBV5-1
CASSSLVAGEVNEQFF
TGCGCCAGCAGCTCGCTCGTAGCGGGAGAGGTCAATGAGCAGTTCTTC